One and the same sample provided the 13 T cell receptor beta chains below, sequenced in a study of cytomegalovirus exposure and HLA in healthy donors. Amplification used 60 Vbeta primers and 13 Jbeta primers. Sequencing used immunoSEQ multiplex PCR; TCRdb keeps in-frame clones, though not all of them. The sample records over 100,000 clones, 81% being singletons. The material sequenced was PBMCs. These receptors were collected from a woman in her twenties or thirties in good health and CMV-seronegative.

The V gene is TRBV6-4, the J gene TRBJ1-3, with D unresolved. V lost 2 bases and J 0 bases, leaving 11 bases between the germline ends. Per germline, CDR1 MRHNA and CDR2 SNTAGT. The CDR3 loop spans 16 amino acids. The CDR3 is CASSDRAGISGNTIYF. Written as DNA, the CDR3 is TGTGCCAGCAGTGACCGAGCCGGGATCTCTGGAAACACCATATATTTT.

The rearrangement links TRBV10-3 to TRBJ2-7; D might be TRBD1 (5 bases). Trimming left V 3 bases short and J 3 bases short, with 9 bases between. Germline V gives CDR1 ENHRY, CDR2 SYGVKD. CDR3 length: 13 residues. CDR3 amino acids: CAISDYQGYEQYF. The CDR3 nucleotides are TGTGCCATCAGTGATTACCAGGGCTACGAGCAGTACTTC.

The chain is built from TRBV11-2 and TRBJ2-7, with D maybe TRBD2 (6 bases). With 4 bases removed from V and 5 bases from J, the gap between germline ends came to 15 bases. From germline, CDR1 is SGHAT and CDR2 FQNNGV. CDR3 length equals 14 residues. CDR3 loop: CASSSLTSPHEQYF. Written as DNA, the CDR3 is TGTGCCAGCAGCTCCTTGACTAGTCCCCACGAGCAGTACTTC.

The count of this clone is one. This chain uses TRBV5-1 with TRBJ2-5, with no clear D. The CDR3 totals 11 residues. Per the germline V gene, CDR1 is SGHRS and CDR2 is YFSETQ. V dropped 4 bases and J dropped 7 bases, with 8 bases sitting between them. CDR3 in amino acids: CASSPGLTQYF. The CDR3 DNA sequence: TGCGCCAGCAGCCCCGGGTTGACCCAGTACTTC. Drawing the rest from reference TRBV5-1 and TRBJ2-5, the complete variable domain is KAGVTQTPRYLIKTRGQQVTLSCSPISGHRSVSWYQQTPGQGLQFLFEYFSETQRNKGNFPGRFSGRQFSNSRSEMNVSTLELGDSALYLCASSPGLTQYFGPGTRLLVL.

The V gene is TRBV5-1, the J gene TRBJ2-7, with 8 bases that match TRBD1. CDR3 length: 17 amino acids. The V gene end was trimmed by 0 bases and the J gene end by 1 base; junction bases not matched to a gene: 9. Germline V gives CDR1 SGHRS, CDR2 YFSETQ. CDR3 residues: CASSLAEFTGGSYEQYF. The DNA of the CDR3 is TGCGCCAGCAGCTTGGCCGAGTTCACAGGGGGATCCTACGAGCAGTACTTC.

The rearrangement joins TRBV7-9 to TRBJ2-3; 9 bases fit TRBD1. V lost 11 bases and J lost 2; bases outside the gene matches: 11. CDR1 is SEHNR and CDR2 is FQNEAQ in the germline V gene (reference sequence). The CDR3 covers 15 residues. The CDR3 loop is CAVHRDRDNTDTQYF. The DNA for the CDR3 is TGTGCCGTACACCGGGACAGGGACAACACAGATACGCAGTATTTT.

A remark on this clone: Other DNA variants within this sample encode the same CDR3. The rearrangement uses TRBV28 and TRBJ2-3; 10 nucleotides line up with TRBD2. Germline CDR1 MDHEN, CDR2 SYDVKM. Trimming cost V 5 bases and J 12 bases; bases outside gene matches: 8. The CDR3 length is 13 residues. CDR3 amino acids: CASSLAGAGGQYF. The CDR3 nucleotides are TGTGCCAGCAGTCTAGCGGGAGCCGGGGGACAGTATTTT.

The chain joins TRBV5-1 to TRBJ1-5, with 7 bases identical to TRBD1. This CDR3 region has 14 residues. CDR1 and CDR2 from the germline V gene are SGHRS and YFSETQ. The V segment lost 4 bases and the J segment 5 bases; nucleotides outside the gene matches: 6. CDR3 loop: CASSNGQADQPQHF. The CDR3 nucleotides are TGCGCCAGCAGCAATGGACAGGCCGATCAGCCCCAGCATTTT.

This sequence joins TRBV5-1 and TRBJ1-4, with D perhaps matching TRBD1 (5 bases). V was cut by 2 bases and J by 8 bases, with 10 bases left in between. The germline gives CDR1 SGHRS, CDR2 YFSETQ. This CDR3 region has 13 residues. The CDR3: CASSLSGREKLFF. Written as DNA, the CDR3 is TGCGCCAGCAGCTTATCAGGGCGGGAAAAACTGTTTTTT.

The V and J genes are TRBV11-2 and TRBJ1-2, with TRBD1 as a possible D gene (6 bases). Trimming removed 0 bases at V and 7 bases at J, with 15 bases between. Germline lookup yields CDR1 SGHAT and CDR2 FQNNGV. The CDR3 runs to 15 residues. The CDR3 sequence: CASSLEGGRNGGYTF. As DNA, the CDR3 is TGTGCCAGCAGCTTAGAGGGGGGGCGGAATGGTGGCTACACCTTC.

This clone was seen a few times. The V call is TRBV28, the J call TRBJ1-2; 8 bases line up with TRBD1. Germline-derived CDR1 and CDR2 are MDHEN and SYDVKM. The V segment lost 6 bases and the J segment 0 bases; nucleotides outside the gene matches: 6. This CDR3 is 15 amino acids long. The CDR3 region is CASRGTGTPNYGYTF. CDR3 nucleotides: TGTGCCAGCAGAGGGACAGGAACTCCTAACTATGGCTACACCTTC.

This clone has more than one count but fewer than ten. The identical CDR3 is also encoded by other nucleotide sequences in the sample. The rearrangement joins TRBV4-1 to TRBJ1-1; 10 bases are a match to TRBD1. The CDR3 runs to 15 residues. V was pared by 2 bases and J by 2 bases, with 2 bases of the junction left unmatched. CDR1 and CDR2 from the germline V gene are MGHRA and YSYEKL. The CDR3 DNA sequence: TGCGCCAGCAGCCAAAGGGACAGGGGTAACACTGAAGCTTTCTTT. It is translated as CASSQRDRGNTEAFF.

J is TRBJ2-1 and V is TRBV5-6, with D possibly matching TRBD2 (6 bases). Trimming shortened V by 0 bases and J by 9 bases, and 7 bases separated the two germline ends. CDR3 size: 12 residues. Germline CDR1 is SGHDT and CDR2 is YYEEEE. The CDR3 DNA follows: TGTGCCAGCAGCTTGGTTAGCGGTGAGCAGTTCTTC. This encodes CASSLVSGEQFF.